Presented here are 20 T cell receptor beta chains from one specimen sequenced in a study of technical replicates of blood from a handful of donors. Libraries were prepared by immunoSEQ multiplex PCR; TCRdb keeps only in-frame clonotypes and omits some of them. The sample shows around 100,000 clones, about 95% of them seen only once. Sequencing used T cells isolated from PBMCs. The origin of the receptors is a human donor in good health.

The CDR3 DNA follows: TGTGCCAGCAGCTTGGGGCTGGGAGAGCTGTTTTTT. Translation gives CASSLGLGELFF. The J gene is TRBJ1-4, the V gene TRBV5-5, with D unclear. V was trimmed by 0 bases and J by 14 bases, leaving 11 bases between them. Germline values: CDR1 SGHKS, CDR2 YYEKEE (reference sequence). The CDR3 totals 12 residues.

The chain has TRBV11-3 and TRBJ2-1; a weak D match, TRBD2 (6 bases). The V and J ends lost 2 bases and 7 bases respectively, with 15 bases between them. The germline V gene encodes CDR1 SGHNT and CDR2 YENEEA. CDR3 length: 15 amino acids. CDR3 sequence: CASSLFGTSRNEQFF. The CDR3 DNA reads as TGTGCCAGCAGCTTATTTGGGACTTCACGGAATGAGCAGTTCTTC.

The rearrangement joins TRBV21-1 to TRBJ2-1; the table assigns TRBD1, which was not confirmed against the DNA. TRBV21-1 is given as a pseudogene. CDR3 length equals 15 residues. In DNA form, the CDR3 reads TGTGCCAGCAGCAAAGACCCAGGGCCTTACAATGAGCAGTTCTTC. Translated, it gives CASSKDPGPYNEQFF.

This clone appeared a single time. The chain combines TRBV6-5 with TRBJ1-1, with unresolved D. From germline, CDR1 is MNHEY and CDR2 SVGAGI. The CDR3 extends over 15 amino acids. The V end was cut by 0 bases, the J end by 4 bases, with 12 bases between. CDR3: CASSYSAGVGTEAFF. The CDR3, as DNA: TGTGCCAGCAGTTACTCAGCCGGGGTCGGCACTGAAGCTTTCTTT.

The rearrangement joins TRBV7-3 to TRBJ1-1; possibly TRBD1 for D (5 bases). Between the trimmed V and J ends, which lost 2 bases and 4 bases, there was a span of 14 bases. CDR3 length equals 15 residues. Germline V gene sequence: CDR1 SGHTA, CDR2 FQGTGA. CDR3 bases: TGTGCCAGCAGCTTATCGTCAGGGTCGACCACTGAAGCTTTCTTT. This codes for CASSLSSGSTTEAFF.

This clone has more than one count but fewer than ten. The chain employs TRBV27 and TRBJ1-3, with D maybe TRBD1 (5 bases). V lost 2 bases to trimming and J lost 0 bases, with 11 bases between them. The CDR3 covers 16 residues. The germline V gene has CDR1 MNHEY and CDR2 SMNVEV (reference sequence). In nucleotides, the CDR3 is TGTGCCAGCAGTTTAACAGGTTGGATCTCTGGAAACACCATATATTTT. Translation: CASSLTGWISGNTIYF.

The chain recombines TRBV4-1 with TRBJ1-2; weak D call: TRBD1 (6 bases). Per the germline V gene, CDR1 is MGHRA and CDR2 is YSYEKL. This CDR3 comprises 15 residues. Trimming removed 3 bases from V and 4 bases from J, with 15 bases in between. This CDR3 is CASSHYRGAGYGYTF. The CDR3 DNA follows: TGCGCCAGCAGCCACTATCGGGGGGCCGGCTATGGCTACACCTTC.

The chain couples TRBV19 to TRBJ2-3; 10 nucleotides agree with TRBD2. V shed 5 bases and J 4 bases; nucleotides not matched to a gene: 9. This CDR3 has 16 residues. Germline assignment: CDR1 LNHDA and CDR2 SQIVND (reference sequence). This CDR3 reads CASSRSSGSIADTQYF. The CDR3, as DNA: TGTGCCAGTAGTCGGTCTAGCGGGAGTATTGCAGATACGCAGTATTTT. The complete variable domain, with remaining parts taken from reference TRBV19 and TRBJ2-3, reads DGGITQSPKYLFRKEGQNVTLSCEQNLNHDAMYWYRQDPGQGLRLIYYSQIVNDFQKGDIAEGYSVSREKKESFPLTVTSAQKNPTAFYLCASSRSSGSIADTQYFGPGTRLTVL.

This chain joins TRBV9 and TRBJ1-2; possible D gene TRBD1, 5 bases. Germline V CDR1 and CDR2: SGDLS, YYNGEE. Trimming took off 0 bases at V and 0 bases at J, with 6 bases between the two ends. CDR3 length: 14 amino acids. CDR3: CASSVAGSNYGYTF. For the CDR3, the DNA is TGTGCCAGCAGCGTAGCAGGGTCTAACTATGGCTACACCTTC.

V gene TRBV27 combines with J gene TRBJ2-7; 7 positions match TRBD2. Trimming cost V 3 bases and J 5 bases; bases outside gene matches: 7. This CDR3 region has 14 residues. Germline V gene lookup returns CDR1 MNHEY and CDR2 SMNVEV (reference sequence). CDR3 coding DNA: TGTGCCAGCAGTTTGGGAGGGGAAATCCACGAGCAGTACTTC. Protein sequence: CASSLGGEIHEQYF.

This rearrangement joins TRBV19 to TRBJ1-1; 10 bases are a match to TRBD1. The CDR3 has 15 amino acids. Germline V gives CDR1 LNHDA, CDR2 SQIVND (reference sequence). V trimming: 5 bases; J trimming: 2 bases; junction bases outside the gene matches: 5. Here the CDR3 reads CASSDRDRGNTEAFF. As DNA, the CDR3 is TGTGCCAGTAGTGACCGGGACAGGGGAAACACTGAAGCTTTCTTT.

V usage is TRBV5-1 and J usage is TRBJ2-3; 16 bases align to TRBD2. The V gene end was trimmed by 4 bases and the J gene end by 4 bases; junction bases not matched to a gene: 6. The germline V gene encodes CDR1 SGHRS and CDR2 YFSETQ. The CDR3 is made up of 17 amino acids. The CDR3 nucleotides are TGCGCCAGCAGCCCGGGACTAGCGGGAGGGAGGGCAGATACGCAGTATTTT. This translates into CASSPGLAGGRADTQYF.

A note on this clone: This specimen includes other DNA sequences encoding the same CDR3. V gene TRBV7-8 combines with J gene TRBJ1-2; D remains unclear. In germline, CDR1 is SGHVS, CDR2 FQNEAQ. This CDR3 is built from 14 residues. With 4 bases removed from V and 0 bases from J, the gap between germline ends came to 9 bases. The CDR3 is CASSSEDTNYGYTF. In nucleotides, the CDR3 is TGTGCCAGCAGCTCAGAAGATACTAACTATGGCTACACCTTC.

The chain is built from TRBV5-8 and TRBJ1-1; D is unclear. Trimming pared 1 base from V and 11 bases from J, leaving 9 bases between. The CDR3 contains 11 residues. Germline CDR1 is SGHTS and CDR2 is YDEGEE. This chain's CDR3 is CASSLRSLAFF. CDR3 bases: TGTGCCAGCAGCTTGCGGAGTTTGGCTTTCTTT.

The chain uses TRBV9 and TRBJ1-2; D remains ambiguous. Germline V gene data show CDR1 as SGDLS and CDR2 as YYNGEE. Trimming removed 7 bases at V and 0 bases at J, with 19 bases between. This CDR3 has 16 amino acids. CDR3 sequence reads: CASGGPGSSTNYGYTF. DNA of the CDR3: TGTGCCAGCGGTGGGCCGGGATCCTCTACTAACTATGGCTACACCTTC.

V usage is TRBV6-5 and J usage is TRBJ2-7, with D possibly TRBD1 on 6 matching bases. Deletions cut 10 bases from V and 5 bases from J, with 15 bases between. The CDR3 contains 12 residues. The germline V gene has CDR1 MNHEY and CDR2 SVGAGI. In DNA form, the CDR3 reads TGTGCCACCGGCAGGGGAGCGAACGAGCAGTACTTC. Its protein is CATGRGANEQYF.

V gene TRBV11-2 combines with J gene TRBJ2-1; TRBD2 matches 10 bases. Germline CDR1 is SGHAT and CDR2 is FQNNGV. The CDR3 has 15 residues. V dropped 5 bases and J dropped 4; count of bases not matched to a gene: 5. This CDR3 is CASSPGTSVYNEQFF. In DNA, the CDR3 is TGTGCCAGCAGCCCCGGGACTAGCGTGTACAATGAGCAGTTCTTC.

This clone was observed a few times. This chain joins TRBV13 and TRBJ1-1; no definite D call. CDR1 is PRHDT and CDR2 is FYEKMQ in the germline V gene (reference sequence). The CDR3 covers 15 residues. Trimming pared 0 bases from V and 5 bases from J, leaving 13 bases between. The CDR3 region is CASSLGLGVRTEAFF. The CDR3 DNA follows: TGTGCCAGCAGCTTAGGCCTCGGGGTCAGGACTGAAGCTTTCTTT. Combining the CDR3 with reference TRBV13 and TRBJ1-1 gives the whole variable domain AAGVIQSPRHLIKEKRETATLKCYPIPRHDTVYWYQQGPGQDPQFLISFYEKMQSDKGSIPDRFSAQQFSDYHSELNMSSLELGDSALYFCASSLGLGVRTEAFFGQGTRLTVV.

This chain connects TRBV13 to TRBJ2-5, with D perhaps matching TRBD2 (5 bases). The V gene's germline CDR1 is PRHDT and CDR2 FYEKMQ (reference sequence). The CDR3 is 14 residues long. V shed 5 bases and J shed 4 bases, with 14 bases lying between them. CDR3 sequence (DNA): TGTGCCAGCAGCGCGAGGTTAGGGAGAGAGACCCAGTACTTC. Translating gives CASSARLGRETQYF.

The chain joins TRBV2 to TRBJ1-2; 7 positions agree with TRBD1. Germline CDR1 reads SNHLY; CDR2 reads FYNNEI. This CDR3 spans 13 amino acids. J gave up 4 bases and V 11 bases, and 10 bases lay outside the gene matches. The CDR3 is CAREEDRSYGYTF. In nucleotides, the CDR3 is TGTGCCCGAGAGGAGGACAGGAGCTATGGCTACACCTTC.